Presented here are 2 T cell receptor beta chains from one specimen sequenced in a study of CD8 T cells in ankylosing spondylitis. TCRdb independently ran MiXCR on the 5' RACE reads; one entry per CDR3 protein. The sample includes fewer than 35,000 distinct CDR3 sequences, 30% seen only once; the top ten take 35% to 50%. The sequencing input was synovial fluid, either unsorted or a sorted T cell fraction (not recorded which). All receptors derive from a male donor with ankylosing spondylitis.

This CDR3 is CASSQRQRSKNIQYF. In DNA form, the CDR3 reads TGTGCCAGCAGCCAACGACAGAGAAGCAAAAACATTCAGTACTTC. The chain combines TRBV3-1 with TRBJ2-4; tentatively, D is TRBD1 (5 bases). The CDR3 loop spans 15 amino acids. V was clipped by 2 bases and J by 3 bases, with 11 bases between them. Germline CDR1 reads LGHDT; CDR2 reads YNNKEL (reference sequence).

This clonotype was found many times. This chain joins TRBV2 and TRBJ1-2; D is uncertain. The CDR3 length is 10 residues. The germline gives CDR1 SNHLY, CDR2 FYNNEI. V was pared by 10 bases and J by 3 bases, with 6 bases between. CDR3 amino acids: CATSDYGYTF. DNA for the CDR3: TGTGCCACCTCGGACTATGGCTACACCTTC.